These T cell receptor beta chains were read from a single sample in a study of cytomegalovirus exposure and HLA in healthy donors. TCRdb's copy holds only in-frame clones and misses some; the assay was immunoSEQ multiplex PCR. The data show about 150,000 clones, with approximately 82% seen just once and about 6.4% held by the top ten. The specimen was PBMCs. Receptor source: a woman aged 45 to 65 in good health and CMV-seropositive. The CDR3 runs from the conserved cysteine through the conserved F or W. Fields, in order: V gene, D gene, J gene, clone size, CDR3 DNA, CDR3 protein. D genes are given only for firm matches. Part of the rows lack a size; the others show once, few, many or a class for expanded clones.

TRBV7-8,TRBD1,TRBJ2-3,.,TGTGCCAGCACCCCTACCGGACAGGGAAGCACAGATACGCAGTATTTT,CASTPTGQGSTDTQYF
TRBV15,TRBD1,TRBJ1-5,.,TGTGCCACCAGCAGGGGCAGGACAGGCCTCAATCAGCCCCAGCATTTT,CATSRGRTGLNQPQHF
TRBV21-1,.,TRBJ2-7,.,TGTGCCAGCAGCGGAGGAGGGGGCCACCACGAGCAGTACTTC,CASSGGGGHHEQYF
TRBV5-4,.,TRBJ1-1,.,TGTGCCAGCAGCTTGGGGCCGAACACTGAAGCTTTCTTT,CASSLGPNTEAFF
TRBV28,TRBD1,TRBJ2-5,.,TGTGCCAGCAGTCTGAACAGGGGGCGAGGAGGGAGAGAGACCCAGTACTTC,CASSLNRGRGGRETQYF
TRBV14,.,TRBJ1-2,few,TGTGCCAGCAGTACACTACAGGGAACTGTCTATGGCTACACCTTC,CASSTLQGTVYGYTF
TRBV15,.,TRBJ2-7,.,TGTGCCACCAGCAGAGGACAGGACTACGAGCAGTACTTC,CATSRGQDYEQYF
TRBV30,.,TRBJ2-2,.,TGTGCCTGGAGTCCCCTTGGGCCCGGGGAGCTGTTTTTT,CAWSPLGPGELFF
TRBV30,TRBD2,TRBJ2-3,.,TGTGCCTGGATGGTAGGACTAGCGAGAAACTCTGAAAGCACAGATACGCAGTATTTT,CAWMVGLARNSESTDTQYF
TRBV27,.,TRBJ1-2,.,TGTGCCAGCAGTTTAAGTGGGGGAGGAAAGGATGGCTACACCTTC,CASSLSGGGKDGYTF
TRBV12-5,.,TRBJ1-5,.,TGTGCTAGTGGTAGATCAGGGGCCTCGGACCACTTCAATCAGCCCCAGCATTTT,CASGRSGASDHFNQPQHF
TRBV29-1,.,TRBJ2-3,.,TGCAGCGCCTTGACAGGATCCACCTTGGATACGCAGTATTTT,CSALTGSTLDTQYF
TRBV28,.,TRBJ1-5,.,TGTGCCAGCAGTGCACTCTGGACGGACTTGTGGAGCAATCAGCCCCAGCATTTT,CASSALWTDLWSNQPQHF
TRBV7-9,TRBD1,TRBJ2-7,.,TGTGCCAGCAGCCCCGGGACAGGGAGGAGCTCCTACGAGCAGTACTTC,CASSPGTGRSSYEQYF
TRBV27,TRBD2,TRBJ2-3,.,TGTGCCAGCAGTTTCATTCGAAGCGGGGCTAGCACAGATACGCAGTATTTT,CASSFIRSGASTDTQYF
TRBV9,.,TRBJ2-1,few,TGTGCCAGCAGCGTAGAGGGAGGGGGCTCCTACAATGAGCAGTTCTTC,CASSVEGGGSYNEQFF
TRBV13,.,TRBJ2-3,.,TGTGCCAGCAGCTTACCGAGGACAGGCACAGATACGCAGTATTTT,CASSLPRTGTDTQYF
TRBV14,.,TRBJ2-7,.,TGTGCCAGCAGCCTGTCTAGCGCCTCCTACGAGCAGTACTTC,CASSLSSASYEQYF
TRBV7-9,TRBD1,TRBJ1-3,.,TGTGCCAGCAGTCCCGGGACAGGGGCTGGAAACACCATATATTTT,CASSPGTGAGNTIYF
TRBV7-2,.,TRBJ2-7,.,TGTGCCAGCAGCTTAGTACCGGGGGGCTTAACCTACGAGCAGTACTTC,CASSLVPGGLTYEQYF
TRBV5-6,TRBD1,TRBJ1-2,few,TGTGCCAGCAGCTTCGGGCGACAGGGCCGTGGCTACACCTTC,CASSFGRQGRGYTF
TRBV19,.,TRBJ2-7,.,TGTGCCGGTAGTATAGATTACGGGAGCTCCTACGAGCAGTACTTC,CAGSIDYGSSYEQYF
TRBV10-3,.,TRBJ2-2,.,TGTGCCACTCAGGGGTACACCGGGGAGCTGTTTTTT,CATQGYTGELFF
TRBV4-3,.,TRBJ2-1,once,TGCGCCAGCAGCCAAGAAGGAGGGGATGAGCAGTTCTTC,CASSQEGGDEQFF
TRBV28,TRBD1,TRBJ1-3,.,TGTGCCAGCAGTCTGAGGACAGGGGTCGGAAACACCATATATTTT,CASSLRTGVGNTIYF
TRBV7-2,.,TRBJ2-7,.,TGTGCCAGCAGCGACCCAGGCCAGACCTACGAGCAGTACTTC,CASSDPGQTYEQYF
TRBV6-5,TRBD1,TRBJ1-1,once,TGTGCCAGCAGTACCGTACAGGGGACTGAAGCTTTCTTT,CASSTVQGTEAFF
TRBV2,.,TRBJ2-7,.,TGTGCCAGCAGTGATTTTCTGGGGGCTTACGAGCAGTACTTC,CASSDFLGAYEQYF
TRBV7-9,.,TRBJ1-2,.,TGTGCCAGCAGCTTAAAGGGGCAGAACGACTATGGCTACACCTTC,CASSLKGQNDYGYTF
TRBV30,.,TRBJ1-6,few,TGTGCCTGGAGTGTCGCAGGGCCGGGTAATTCACCCCTCCACTTT,CAWSVAGPGNSPLHF
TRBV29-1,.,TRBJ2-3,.,TGCAGCGTTGAAGTGGAGGGACGGGCAGATACGCAGTATTTT,CSVEVEGRADTQYF
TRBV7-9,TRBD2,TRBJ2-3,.,TGTTCCAGCAGCTCCGCGGGGGGGTCTACAGATACGCAGTATTTT,CSSSSAGGSTDTQYF
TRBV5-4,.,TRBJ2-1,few,TGTGCCAGCAGCTTGGGAGGAAATGAGCAGTTCTTC,CASSLGGNEQFF
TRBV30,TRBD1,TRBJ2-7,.,TGTGCCTACTCACAGGGGATCTACGAGCAGTACTTC,CAYSQGIYEQYF
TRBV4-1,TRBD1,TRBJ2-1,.,TGCGCCAGCAGCCATGGGGACAGACTCAATGAGCAGTTCTTC,CASSHGDRLNEQFF
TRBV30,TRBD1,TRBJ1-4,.,TGTGCCTGGAGCGGGACAGTGACTAATGAAAAACTGTTTTTT,CAWSGTVTNEKLFF
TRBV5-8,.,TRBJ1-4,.,TGTGCCACCAGACAGGAAAAACTGTTTTTT,CATRQEKLFF
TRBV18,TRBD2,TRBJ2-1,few,TGTGCCAGCTCACCAACGACTAGCACTGAGCAGTTCTTC,CASSPTTSTEQFF
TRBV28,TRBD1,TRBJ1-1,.,TGTGCCAGCAGTCCCCCTACGACAGGGGACGGTGAAGCTTTCTTT,CASSPPTTGDGEAFF
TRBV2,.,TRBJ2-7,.,TGTGCCAGCACATCGGCCCCAGGGTCTGGTTACGAGCAGTACTTC,CASTSAPGSGYEQYF
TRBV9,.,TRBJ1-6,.,TGTGCCAGCAGCCCTGTCTCGAGCTCCTATAATTCACCCCTCCACTTT,CASSPVSSSYNSPLHF
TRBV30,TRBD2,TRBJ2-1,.,TGTGCCTGGAGGGCTAGCGGGGGGTACAATGAGCAGTTCTTC,CAWRASGGYNEQFF
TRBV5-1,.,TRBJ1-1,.,TGCGCCAGCAGCCTACCGTCGGGACTCCCGGGGGACACTGAAGCTTTCTTT,CASSLPSGLPGDTEAFF
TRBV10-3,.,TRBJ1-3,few,TGTGCCATCAGTGCCCTGGCAGGGGGAAACACCATATATTTT,CAISALAGGNTIYF
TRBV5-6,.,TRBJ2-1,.,TGTGCCAGCAGGCGATACAATGAGCAGTTCTTC,CASRRYNEQFF
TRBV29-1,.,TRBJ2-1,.,TGCAGCGCCGGAGCGAATGAGCAGTTCTTC,CSAGANEQFF
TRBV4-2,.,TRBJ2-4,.,TGTGCCAGCAGCCTACCCCCTTGGCAGGGGAAGATAGCCAAAAACATTCAGTACTTC,CASSLPPWQGKIAKNIQYF
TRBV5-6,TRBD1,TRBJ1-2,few,TGTGCCAGCAGTCTGGACAGGGGGGTGTATGGCTACACCTTC,CASSLDRGVYGYTF
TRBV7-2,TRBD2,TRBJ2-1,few,TGTGCCAGCAGCCCGGGGGGGCCATACGAGCAGTTCTTC,CASSPGGPYEQFF
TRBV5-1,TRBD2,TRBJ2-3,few,TGCGCCAGCAGCTTGGATCTTGCGGGGGGGGGCCGAAGCACAGATACGCAGTATTTT,CASSLDLAGGGRSTDTQYF
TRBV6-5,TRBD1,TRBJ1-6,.,TGTGCCAGCAGTTACGAGGGGGCGGGGACACCCCTCCACTTT,CASSYEGAGTPLHF
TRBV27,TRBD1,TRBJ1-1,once,TGTGCCAGCAGGCTCAAGGGACAGGGTCTGAACACTGAAGCTTTCTTT,CASRLKGQGLNTEAFF
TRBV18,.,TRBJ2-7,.,TGTGCCAGCTCACCAGGCTGGTACGAGCAGTACTTC,CASSPGWYEQYF
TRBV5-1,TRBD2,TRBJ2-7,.,TGCGCCAGCAGCGACACTAGCGACTACGAGCAGTACTTC,CASSDTSDYEQYF